Listed below are T cell receptor beta chains from one sample, sequenced in a study of cytomegalovirus exposure and HLA in healthy donors. Repertoires were generated with immunoSEQ multiplex PCR, while TCRdb's copy carries only in-frame clones and drops some. The repertoire holds about 120,000 clones, with roughly 69% as singletons. The sequencing sample was made of PBMCs. The source is a woman between 40 and 50 years old in good health and CMV-seropositive. Both conserved end residues are part of each CDR3. A D gene is named only where the DNA matches it firmly. Clone size is given for some rows only: seen once, a few or many times, or a class if the clone is expanded.

J gene: TRBJ2-2; V gene: TRBV7-8; clone size: few; CDR3 length: 18; D gene: -; CDR3 DNA: TGTGCCAGCAGCCCCCTTCTCTCTAGGAGGGTGGGGACCGGGGAGCTGTTTTTT; CDR3 protein: CASSPLLSRRVGTGELFF
J gene: TRBJ2-7; V gene: TRBV7-8; clone size: -; CDR3 length: 14; D gene: -; CDR3 DNA: TGTGCCAGCAGCCGATCCCCAGCGGGCTACGAGCAGTACTTC; CDR3 protein: CASSRSPAGYEQYF
J gene: TRBJ2-1; V gene: TRBV5-6; clone size: -; CDR3 length: 13; D gene: -; CDR3 DNA: TGTGCCAGCAGCTTGGGGCTCGAGGAAGAGCAGTTCTTC; CDR3 protein: CASSLGLEEEQFF
J gene: TRBJ2-2; V gene: TRBV7-6; clone size: -; CDR3 length: 13; D gene: -; CDR3 DNA: TGTGCCAGCTCCAGATCGAACACCGGGGAGCTGTTTTTT; CDR3 protein: CASSRSNTGELFF
J gene: TRBJ1-2; V gene: TRBV6-6; clone size: -; CDR3 length: 14; D gene: -; CDR3 DNA: TGTGCCAGCAGTTCCCTGGGAGGGGCGTCTGGCTACACCTTC; CDR3 protein: CASSSLGGASGYTF
J gene: TRBJ1-2; V gene: TRBV7-9; clone size: -; CDR3 length: 15; D gene: -; CDR3 DNA: TGTGCCAGCAGCTTCGACAGCCCTAACATCTATGGCTACACCTTC; CDR3 protein: CASSFDSPNIYGYTF
J gene: TRBJ1-4; V gene: TRBV7-9; clone size: few; CDR3 length: 15; D gene: -; CDR3 DNA: TGTGCCAGCAGCTCCCACGACAGAAGGAACGAAAAACTGTTTTTT; CDR3 protein: CASSSHDRRNEKLFF
J gene: TRBJ2-2; V gene: TRBV7-3; clone size: few; CDR3 length: 15; D gene: -; CDR3 DNA: TGTGCCAGCAGCCCTACAGGAGACCAAACCGGGGAGCTGTTTTTT; CDR3 protein: CASSPTGDQTGELFF
J gene: TRBJ1-1; V gene: TRBV7-8; clone size: -; CDR3 length: 15; D gene: TRBD1; CDR3 DNA: TGTGCCAGCAGCTTAAGTAGACAGGGAGGCACTGAAGCTTTCTTT; CDR3 protein: CASSLSRQGGTEAFF
J gene: TRBJ1-2; V gene: TRBV5-6; clone size: -; CDR3 length: 15; D gene: -; CDR3 DNA: TGTGCCAGCAGCAGAACCACGACTTACACCTATGGCTACACCTTC; CDR3 protein: CASSRTTTYTYGYTF
J gene: TRBJ1-1; V gene: TRBV5-6; clone size: once; CDR3 length: 15; D gene: -; CDR3 DNA: TGTGCCAGCAGCTTCCGGAGGACGCTGAACACTGAAGCTTTCTTT; CDR3 protein: CASSFRRTLNTEAFF
J gene: TRBJ2-7; V gene: TRBV29-1; clone size: -; CDR3 length: 12; D gene: TRBD1; CDR3 DNA: TGCAGCGTCCAAGGGACAGCCTACGAGCAGTACTTC; CDR3 protein: CSVQGTAYEQYF
J gene: TRBJ2-1; V gene: TRBV21-1; clone size: -; CDR3 length: 13; D gene: -; CDR3 DNA: TGTGCCAGCAGGGGACAGGGGGCGAATATGCAGTTCTTC; CDR3 protein: CASRGQGANMQFF
J gene: TRBJ2-5; V gene: TRBV7-9; clone size: -; CDR3 length: 14; D gene: TRBD2; CDR3 DNA: TGTGCCAGCATCGGACTAGCGGGGGAAGAGACCCAGTACTTC; CDR3 protein: CASIGLAGEETQYF
J gene: TRBJ1-2; V gene: TRBV5-4; clone size: -; CDR3 length: 18; D gene: TRBD1; CDR3 DNA: TGTGCCAGCAGCTCGGCAGCCCTCACATCGAGGGGGCCTAAAGGCTACACCTTC; CDR3 protein: CASSSAALTSRGPKGYTF
J gene: TRBJ2-7; V gene: TRBV6-5; clone size: -; CDR3 length: 15; D gene: TRBD1; CDR3 DNA: TGTGCCAGCAGTCCCCCGGGACAGGGGGCCACCGAGCAGTACTTC; CDR3 protein: CASSPPGQGATEQYF
J gene: TRBJ1-1; V gene: TRBV7-9; clone size: few; CDR3 length: 13; D gene: -; CDR3 DNA: TGTGCCAGCAGCCCTAGTGTGAACACTGAAGCTTTCTTT; CDR3 protein: CASSPSVNTEAFF
J gene: TRBJ2-1; V gene: TRBV11-2; clone size: -; CDR3 length: 14; D gene: -; CDR3 DNA: TGTGCCAGCAGCTTAACCGGGGCCTACAATGAGCAGTTCTTC; CDR3 protein: CASSLTGAYNEQFF
J gene: TRBJ2-1; V gene: TRBV11-2; clone size: -; CDR3 length: 12; D gene: -; CDR3 DNA: TGTGCCAGCAGCTTACAGAACAATGAGCAGTTCTTC; CDR3 protein: CASSLQNNEQFF
J gene: TRBJ2-7; V gene: TRBV5-1; clone size: -; CDR3 length: 15; D gene: TRBD1; CDR3 DNA: TGCGCCAGCAGCCTTGGGGACAGGGTTCTCCACGAGCAGTACTTC; CDR3 protein: CASSLGDRVLHEQYF
J gene: TRBJ1-2; V gene: TRBV5-6; clone size: once; CDR3 length: 13; D gene: TRBD1; CDR3 DNA: TGTGCCAGCAGCTCCTACAGGGGAAGAGGCTACACCTTC; CDR3 protein: CASSSYRGRGYTF
J gene: TRBJ2-3; V gene: TRBV15; clone size: -; CDR3 length: 15; D gene: TRBD1; CDR3 DNA: TGTGCCACCAGCCCCCGCCAGGGGGGCACAGATACGCAGTATTTT; CDR3 protein: CATSPRQGGTDTQYF
J gene: TRBJ1-2; V gene: TRBV2; clone size: once; CDR3 length: 14; D gene: TRBD1; CDR3 DNA: TGTGCCAGCAGTCTGGACAGGGGCAACTATGGCTACACCTTC; CDR3 protein: CASSLDRGNYGYTF
J gene: TRBJ1-1; V gene: TRBV5-1; clone size: few; CDR3 length: 17; D gene: TRBD1; CDR3 DNA: TGCGCCAGCAGCTTGGCACTACCCGGGACAGGGAGAACTGAAGCTTTCTTT; CDR3 protein: CASSLALPGTGRTEAFF
J gene: TRBJ2-7; V gene: TRBV9; clone size: few; CDR3 length: 13; D gene: -; CDR3 DNA: TGTGCCAGCAGCGGACAGGTTCCCGGCGAGCAGTACTTC; CDR3 protein: CASSGQVPGEQYF
J gene: TRBJ1-2; V gene: TRBV27; clone size: -; CDR3 length: 14; D gene: -; CDR3 DNA: TGTGCCAGCAGGGATACCGGGACACACTATGGCTACACCTTC; CDR3 protein: CASRDTGTHYGYTF
J gene: TRBJ2-7; V gene: TRBV5-6; clone size: few; CDR3 length: 15; D gene: TRBD1; CDR3 DNA: TGTGCCAGCAGCGGTGGGACAGGGGTATCCTACGAGCAGTACTTC; CDR3 protein: CASSGGTGVSYEQYF
J gene: TRBJ1-4; V gene: TRBV7-2; clone size: -; CDR3 length: 13; D gene: -; CDR3 DNA: TGTGCCAGCAGCGGAGGTTTTGGAGAAAAACTGTTTTTT; CDR3 protein: CASSGGFGEKLFF
J gene: TRBJ1-5; V gene: TRBV4-1; clone size: -; CDR3 length: 15; D gene: TRBD1; CDR3 DNA: TGCGCCAGCAGCCAAGAAAGGACAGGGAATCAGCCCCAGCATTTT; CDR3 protein: CASSQERTGNQPQHF
J gene: TRBJ2-7; V gene: TRBV11-2; clone size: -; CDR3 length: 14; D gene: TRBD2; CDR3 DNA: TGTGCCAGCAGCTTATCTAGCGGGGAATACGAGCAGTACTTC; CDR3 protein: CASSLSSGEYEQYF
J gene: TRBJ2-1; V gene: TRBV4-1; clone size: -; CDR3 length: 15; D gene: -; CDR3 DNA: TGCGCCAGCAGCCCTACCGGGTCGGGCTACAATGAGCAGTTCTTC; CDR3 protein: CASSPTGSGYNEQFF
J gene: TRBJ2-7; V gene: TRBV6-5; clone size: -; CDR3 length: 13; D gene: TRBD2; CDR3 DNA: TGTGCCAGCAATGGCGGGAGGAGCTACGAGCAGTACTTC; CDR3 protein: CASNGGRSYEQYF
J gene: TRBJ1-1; V gene: TRBV15; clone size: -; CDR3 length: 15; D gene: -; CDR3 DNA: TGTGCCACCAGCAGGGCAGGGGCAATGAACACTGAAGCTTTCTTT; CDR3 protein: CATSRAGAMNTEAFF
J gene: TRBJ1-2; V gene: TRBV9; clone size: -; CDR3 length: 15; D gene: TRBD1; CDR3 DNA: TGTGCCAGCAGCGATCGGGACAGCGCATCCTATGGCTACACCTTC; CDR3 protein: CASSDRDSASYGYTF
J gene: TRBJ1-3; V gene: TRBV6-6; clone size: -; CDR3 length: 12; D gene: -; CDR3 DNA: TGTGCCAGCAGTTTATCTGGAAACACCATATATTTT; CDR3 protein: CASSLSGNTIYF
J gene: TRBJ2-5; V gene: TRBV10-3; clone size: -; CDR3 length: 15; D gene: TRBD2; CDR3 DNA: TGTGCCATCAGTGAGTCGAGGCCTAGCGGGGAGACCCAGTACTTC; CDR3 protein: CAISESRPSGETQYF
J gene: TRBJ2-5; V gene: TRBV5-4; clone size: -; CDR3 length: 15; D gene: TRBD2; CDR3 DNA: TGTGCCAGCAGGGCTTCCGGGACTAGTAGTGAGACCCAGTACTTC; CDR3 protein: CASRASGTSSETQYF
J gene: TRBJ1-4; V gene: TRBV5-4; clone size: -; CDR3 length: 15; D gene: TRBD1; CDR3 DNA: TGTGCCAGCAGCCCCGGACAGGGCGAGAGTGAAAAACTGTTTTTT; CDR3 protein: CASSPGQGESEKLFF
J gene: TRBJ2-1; V gene: TRBV29-1; clone size: once; CDR3 length: 14; D gene: -; CDR3 DNA: TGCAGCGTTGAAATCGGGGGGCGGGGGAATGAGCAGTTCTTC; CDR3 protein: CSVEIGGRGNEQFF
J gene: TRBJ2-1; V gene: TRBV4-3; clone size: -; CDR3 length: 18; D gene: TRBD1; CDR3 DNA: TGCGCCAGCAGCCTACTGGGGAGAGGAGGGACAGGTGTCCATGAGCAGTTCTTC; CDR3 protein: CASSLLGRGGTGVHEQFF
J gene: TRBJ1-2; V gene: TRBV27; clone size: -; CDR3 length: 13; D gene: TRBD1; CDR3 DNA: TGTGCCAGCAGTGGGGACAGGGGGTTTGGCTACACCTTC; CDR3 protein: CASSGDRGFGYTF
J gene: TRBJ1-5; V gene: TRBV2; clone size: -; CDR3 length: 15; D gene: TRBD1; CDR3 DNA: TGTGCCAGCAGTGAATTGACAGGGGTATATCAGCCCCAGCATTTT; CDR3 protein: CASSELTGVYQPQHF
J gene: TRBJ2-1; V gene: TRBV5-4; clone size: -; CDR3 length: 15; D gene: TRBD1; CDR3 DNA: TGTGCCAGCAGCCAGGGACAGGGGGCGCCCAATGAGCAGTTCTTC; CDR3 protein: CASSQGQGAPNEQFF
J gene: TRBJ1-6; V gene: TRBV27; clone size: -; CDR3 length: 14; D gene: -; CDR3 DNA: TGTGCCAGCAGCCCCGGGGGAGTGAGTTCACCCCTCCACTTT; CDR3 protein: CASSPGGVSSPLHF
J gene: TRBJ2-7; V gene: TRBV10-3; clone size: -; CDR3 length: 12; D gene: -; CDR3 DNA: TGTGCCACCAGGGGGGACACCCACGAGCAGTACTTC; CDR3 protein: CATRGDTHEQYF
J gene: TRBJ1-4; V gene: TRBV29-1; clone size: few; CDR3 length: 12; D gene: TRBD1; CDR3 DNA: TGCAGCGGCGGACAGGGGACAGAAAAACTGTTTTTT; CDR3 protein: CSGGQGTEKLFF
J gene: TRBJ2-2; V gene: TRBV2; clone size: -; CDR3 length: 14; D gene: -; CDR3 DNA: TGTGCCTGCCCCCGTGGCAGTTATACCGGGGAGCTGTTTTTT; CDR3 protein: CACPRGSYTGELFF
J gene: TRBJ1-1; V gene: TRBV5-1; clone size: -; CDR3 length: 14; D gene: TRBD1; CDR3 DNA: TGCGCCAGCAGCTTGGAGCAGGGGGGCACTGAAGCTTTCTTT; CDR3 protein: CASSLEQGGTEAFF
J gene: TRBJ2-3; V gene: TRBV27; clone size: -; CDR3 length: 13; D gene: -; CDR3 DNA: TGTGCCAGCAGTTTACAGGTGACAGATACGCAGTATTTT; CDR3 protein: CASSLQVTDTQYF
J gene: TRBJ1-3; V gene: TRBV28; clone size: few; CDR3 length: 15; D gene: TRBD1; CDR3 DNA: TGTGCCAGCACAGGGGGCGATTCCTCTGGAAACACCATATATTTT; CDR3 protein: CASTGGDSSGNTIYF
J gene: TRBJ2-2; V gene: TRBV11-2; clone size: -; CDR3 length: 10; D gene: -; CDR3 DNA: TGTGCCAGCTCTTTCGGGGAGCTGTTTTTT; CDR3 protein: CASSFGELFF
J gene: TRBJ2-5; V gene: TRBV29-1; clone size: -; CDR3 length: 14; D gene: TRBD2; CDR3 DNA: TGCAGCGTCGGACTAGCGGGGGGCCCGGAGACCCAGTACTTC; CDR3 protein: CSVGLAGGPETQYF
J gene: TRBJ2-1; V gene: TRBV13; clone size: -; CDR3 length: 14; D gene: -; CDR3 DNA: TGTGCCAGCAGCTTAGGGGCAGGGGCAAATGAGCAGTTCTTC; CDR3 protein: CASSLGAGANEQFF
J gene: TRBJ2-1; V gene: TRBV5-6; clone size: -; CDR3 length: 19; D gene: -; CDR3 DNA: TGTGCCAGCAGCTTCTCCCATACAGCGAGGGAAGATAGTGCCAATGAGCAGTTCTTC; CDR3 protein: CASSFSHTAREDSANEQFF
J gene: TRBJ2-3; V gene: TRBV5-1; clone size: -; CDR3 length: 15; D gene: TRBD1; CDR3 DNA: TGCGCCAGCAGCTTACAGGGGTCTAGCACAGATACGCAGTATTTT; CDR3 protein: CASSLQGSSTDTQYF
J gene: TRBJ2-3; V gene: TRBV27; clone size: -; CDR3 length: 15; D gene: TRBD2; CDR3 DNA: TGTGCCAGCTCCCCGGGACTAGCGGGGTCAGATACGCAGTATTTT; CDR3 protein: CASSPGLAGSDTQYF
J gene: TRBJ2-2; V gene: TRBV10-3; clone size: -; CDR3 length: 14; D gene: TRBD1; CDR3 DNA: TGTGCCATCAGAGACAGGGGGAACACCGGGGAGCTGTTTTTT; CDR3 protein: CAIRDRGNTGELFF
J gene: TRBJ2-3; V gene: TRBV4-2; clone size: -; CDR3 length: 15; D gene: -; CDR3 DNA: TGTGCCAGCAGCCAAGGTCAGGGATCCACAGATACGCAGTATTTT; CDR3 protein: CASSQGQGSTDTQYF
J gene: TRBJ2-7; V gene: TRBV10-2; clone size: -; CDR3 length: 12; D gene: TRBD1; CDR3 DNA: TGCGCCAGCAGAGCCAGGGGGTACGAGCAGTACTTC; CDR3 protein: CASRARGYEQYF